Each of the 30 T cell receptor beta chains below was sequenced from the same sample in a study of blood T cells in healthy people across ages (dated by TCRdb to between 2014 and 2017). Library preparation was by 5' RACE. For sequencing, an Illumina HiSeq 2500 was employed. A second roughly 7 to 11 cycle PCR used a sample-barcoded 5' primer and a J-beta primer mix. TCRdb reran the public reads through fastp at Q25 and MiXCR, keeping productive beta chains. CDR3 protein sequences are deduplicated, and each keeps its most common genes and DNA. The sample includes approximately 690,000 distinct CDR3 sequences, with about 54% observed a single time. Over 30% of the sample rests with the top ten. The sequenced sample consisted of blood. Every receptor here comes from a man between 60 and 75 years old in good health.

This rearrangement joins TRBV12-3 or TRBV12-4 to TRBJ2-5; weak D call: TRBD2 (5 bases). V dropped 7 bases and J dropped 2 bases, with 23 bases sitting between them. The CDR3 sequence is 17 residues long. The CDR3: CASTLRTGSTGQETQYF. The CDR3 DNA is TGTGCCAGCACCCTCCGGACGGGGAGTACTGGACAAGAGACCCAGTACTTC.

V gene TRBV7-9 combines with J gene TRBJ1-4; 8 bases are shared with TRBD1. The germline CDR1 and CDR2 sequences are SEHNR and FQNEAQ (reference sequence). The CDR3 has 17 amino acids. V gave up 1 base and J gave up 5 bases; unmatched junction bases: 9. Here the CDR3 reads CASSLEHRDRKNEKLFF. Written as DNA, the CDR3 is TGTGCCAGCAGCTTAGAACACCGGGACAGGAAGAATGAAAAACTGTTTTTT.

This clonotype was detected a few times. The V call is TRBV11-3, the J call TRBJ2-1; no reliable D call. The germline V and J ends were trimmed by 0 bases and 5 bases, with 5 bases remaining between them. This CDR3 is built from 13 residues. Germline CDR1 is SGHNT and CDR2 is YENEEA. The CDR3 DNA reads TGTGCCAGCAGCTTAGAGTCGAACAATGAGCAGTTCTTC. Its translation: CASSLESNNEQFF.

On this clonotype: At one boundary the junction diverges from the germline segment, which might be a read error. The chain has TRBV9 and TRBJ2-3, with TRBD2 matching over 8 bases. CDR1 is SGDLS, CDR2 YYNGEE, per germline. This CDR3 spans 17 amino acids. The CDR3 region has the DNA TGTGCCAGTAGCGTGCCCCCGGGGGGGGCCCTCGCAGATACGCAGTATTTT. The encoded protein is CASSVPPGGALADTQYF.

V is TRBV10-3 and J is TRBJ2-1, with D tentatively TRBD2 (6 bases). This CDR3 comprises 14 residues. From germline, CDR1 is ENHRY and CDR2 SYGVKD. Trimming removed 7 bases from V and 6 bases from J, with 16 bases in between. The chain's CDR3 is CAIKGSMEGNEQFF. The CDR3, as DNA: TGTGCCATCAAGGGGAGCATGGAGGGCAATGAGCAGTTCTTC.

In the case of this clonotype: A much larger clone lies one base from this, so it may be a read error. The genes are TRBV29-1 and TRBJ2-5; D unclear. Trimming took 4 bases from V and 5 from J, leaving 14 bases between them. The germline V gene encodes CDR1 SQVTM and CDR2 ANQGSEA. This CDR3 contains 13 residues. The CDR3 here is CSVGAKELETQYF. The CDR3 nucleotides are TGCAGCGTTGGAGCGAAGGAACTCGAGACCCAGTACTTC. The whole variable domain, remainder taken from reference TRBV29-1 and TRBJ2-5, is SAVISQKPSRDICQRGTSLTIQCQVDSQVTMMFWYRQQPGQSLTLIATANQGSEATYESGFVIDKFPISRPNLTFSTLTVSNMSPEDSSIYLCSVGAKELETQYFGPGTRLLVL.

The chain links TRBV11-2 to TRBJ1-5; D is unclear. Trimming shortened V by 0 bases and J by 0 bases, and 3 bases separated the two germline ends. Germline V gene lookup returns CDR1 SGHAT and CDR2 FQNNGV. This CDR3 spans 14 amino acids. The CDR3, as DNA: TGTGCCAGCAGCTTAGATCTTAGCAATCAGCCCCAGCATTTT. Amino acids: CASSLDLSNQPQHF.

V usage is TRBV5-6 and J usage is TRBJ2-7; D not resolved. The last part of the DNA fits TRBJ2-5 better; the J call may be wrong. Germline V CDR1 and CDR2: SGHDT, YYEEEE. CDR3 size: 15 residues. Here the CDR3 reads CASSLYQIWGETQYF. In nucleotides, the CDR3 is TGTGCCAGCAGCTTGTACCAAATTTGGGGAGAGACCCAGTACTTC.

This chain uses TRBV9 with TRBJ2-5, with 9 bases fitting TRBD2. V was clipped by 0 bases and J by 3 bases; unmatched bases: 3. The CDR3 is made up of 15 amino acids. Germline-derived CDR1 and CDR2 are SGDLS and YYNGEE. CDR3 DNA sequence: TGTGCCAGCAGCGTAGGTGGCGGGGGGGAAGAGACCCAGTACTTC. Residues: CASSVGGGGEETQYF.

The sample holds a few counts of this clonotype. The V gene is TRBV5-1, the J gene TRBJ2-7; a possible D gene is TRBD1 (6 bases). Germline CDR1 reads SGHRS; CDR2 reads YFSETQ. V was cut by 4 bases and J by 1 base, with 12 bases left in between. This CDR3 spans 14 amino acids. The CDR3 protein is CASSGGGQSYEQYF. For the CDR3, the DNA is TGCGCCAGCAGCGGAGGAGGACAGTCCTACGAGCAGTACTTC.

This chain links TRBV5-1 with TRBJ2-1; TRBD1 matches 8 bases. The CDR3 is made up of 15 amino acids. V shed 3 bases, J shed 8 bases, and the junction held 10 bases outside the gene matches. CDR1 is SGHRS, CDR2 YFSETQ, per germline. CDR3 residues: CASSYGQGFGDEQFF. CDR3 nucleotide sequence: TGCGCCAGCAGCTACGGACAGGGATTTGGAGATGAGCAGTTCTTC.

This clonotype showed up just a few times. This chain connects TRBV4-1 to TRBJ2-5, with 13 bases identical to TRBD2. Germline V gene sequence: CDR1 MGHRA, CDR2 YSYEKL. This CDR3 has 19 residues. After removal of 4 bases from V and 5 bases from J, the junction contained 16 bases not matched to a gene. The CDR3 is CASSRRQGTSGTSRETQYF. The DNA for the CDR3 is TGCGCCAGCAGCCGACGACAGGGGACTAGCGGGACCTCAAGGGAGACCCAGTACTTC.

V is TRBV6-1 and J is TRBJ2-1, with TRBD2 as a possible D gene (6 bases). V dropped 6 bases and J dropped 6 bases, with 21 bases sitting between them. The CDR3 is 16 residues long. Germline-derived CDR1 and CDR2 are MNHNS and SASEGT. CDR3 coding DNA: TGTGCCAGCAGCCCGCGGGGCGGGGATAGGGGCAATGAGCAGTTCTTC. This gives the protein CASSPRGGDRGNEQFF.

The chain combines TRBV5-1 with TRBJ2-1; 12 positions match TRBD2. The germline V gene has CDR1 SGHRS and CDR2 YFSETQ. The CDR3 length is 16 residues. The junction had 7 bases not matched to a gene; V was cut back by 2 bases and J by 7 bases. CDR3 sequence (DNA): TGCGCCAGCAGCTTAACTAGCGGGGGGCCCCCTAATGAGCAGTTCTTC. Translated, it gives CASSLTSGGPPNEQFF.

This clonotype was seen many times. The chain employs TRBV3-1 and TRBJ2-3, with a weak D call TRBD1 (5 bases). Germline-derived CDR1 and CDR2 are LGHDT and YNNKEL (reference sequence). V dropped 3 bases and J dropped 2 bases, with 9 bases sitting between them. This CDR3 is 14 amino acids long. The CDR3 DNA reads as TGTGCCAGCAGCCAGGGGCGTTACACAGATACGCAGTATTTT. Translated: CASSQGRYTDTQYF.

This clonotype was counted only a few times. The J gene is TRBJ2-2, the V gene TRBV7-2; 13 bases match TRBD2. After removal of 5 bases from V and 4 bases from J, the junction contained 4 bases not matched to a gene. Germline loops: CDR1 SGHTA, CDR2 FQGNSA. This CDR3 region has 16 residues. DNA for the CDR3: TGTGCCAGCAGCCTTGGGACTAGCGGGGTCACCGGGGAGCTGTTTTTT. Residues: CASSLGTSGVTGELFF.

This clonotype was counted only a few times. CDR3 in DNA: TGCAGCGTTGAAGGGCGGGGCTCCCCCCATGAGCAGTTCTTC. Its protein is CSVEGRGSPHEQFF. V usage is TRBV29-1 and J usage is TRBJ2-1; D may be TRBD2 (6 bases). CDR1 and CDR2 (germline): SQVTM, ANQGSEA. V lost 1 base and J lost 8, with 15 bases in between. The CDR3 runs 14 residues.

This chain joins TRBV11-2 and TRBJ2-1; D unclear. CDR3 length: 14 residues. CDR1 is SGHAT and CDR2 is FQNNGV in the germline V gene. The ends were cut back, 1 base at V and 5 bases at J, with 9 bases in the middle. The CDR3 DNA follows: TGTGCCAGCAGCTTAGGTCAGTCGCACAATGAGCAGTTCTTC. Translating gives CASSLGQSHNEQFF.

The chain employs TRBV19 and TRBJ2-4; TRBD2 matches 9 bases. J lost 0 bases, V lost 4 bases, and 4 bases had no gene match. CDR1 and CDR2 from the germline V gene are LNHDA and SQIVND (reference sequence). There are 16 residues in the CDR3. The CDR3 loop reads CASSKAGGVAKNIQYF. In DNA, the CDR3 is TGTGCCAGTAGTAAGGCGGGGGGGGTAGCCAAAAACATTCAGTACTTC.

The chain recombines TRBV3-1 with TRBJ2-3; D is unclear. The germline CDR1 and CDR2 sequences are LGHDT and YNNKEL (reference sequence). The CDR3 contains 15 residues. V lost 1 base and J 4 bases, leaving 12 bases between the germline ends. The CDR3 region has the DNA TGTGCCAGCAGCCAAGTTGGGGTACCGGCAGATACGCAGTATTTT. Residues: CASSQVGVPADTQYF.

This clonotype came up once. The chain employs TRBV5-1 and TRBJ1-2, with unresolved D. The CDR3 covers 12 residues. V was trimmed by 7 bases and J by 0 bases, leaving 7 bases between them. The germline V gene has CDR1 SGHRS and CDR2 YFSETQ. The CDR3 nucleotides are TGCGCCAGCCAGGACCCTAACTATGGCTACACCTTC. It translates to CASQDPNYGYTF.

This chain links TRBV7-9 with TRBJ2-3, with TRBD2 matching over 8 bases. V shed 4 bases, J shed 5 bases, and the junction held 11 bases outside the gene matches. The germline gives CDR1 SEHNR, CDR2 FQNEAQ (reference sequence). The CDR3 is 16 amino acids. This chain's CDR3 is CASSSGLADTVDTQYF. The CDR3 DNA sequence: TGTGCCAGCAGCTCCGGACTAGCCGATACCGTAGATACGCAGTATTTT.

The rearrangement joins TRBV7-2 to TRBJ2-3; D tentatively fits TRBD1 or TRBD2 (5 bases each). The CDR3 has 14 residues. Germline CDR1 SGHTA, CDR2 FQGNSA. The V end was cut by 3 bases, the J end by 4 bases, with 11 bases between. The CDR3 loop reads CASSFGTEADTQYF. CDR3 nucleotides: TGTGCCAGCAGCTTTGGGACCGAAGCAGATACGCAGTATTTT.

This clonotype appeared a few times. The chain is built from TRBV6-5 and TRBJ2-6; D call uncertain. The germline V gene encodes CDR1 MNHEY and CDR2 SVGAGI. The CDR3 length is 14 residues. V shed 6 bases and J shed 0 bases, with 6 bases lying between them. The CDR3 region is CASRVSSGANVLTF. The CDR3 bases are TGTGCCAGCAGGGTGAGCTCTGGGGCCAACGTCCTGACTTTC.

V is TRBV15 and J is TRBJ2-5; the D gene is possibly TRBD1 (6 bases). CDR1 is LNHNV and CDR2 is YYDKDF in the germline V gene (reference sequence). V was pared by 0 bases and J by 1 base, with 21 bases between. CDR3 length equals 19 residues. In nucleotides, the CDR3 is TGTGCCACCAGCAGAGATCGGTACCTACAGGGTTGGGGCCAAGAGACCCAGTACTTC. Its protein is CATSRDRYLQGWGQETQYF.

V gene TRBV9 combines with J gene TRBJ2-5, with 7 bases matching TRBD1. The CDR3 has 15 residues. CDR1 and CDR2 from the germline V gene are SGDLS and YYNGEE. Trimming took 3 bases from V and 2 from J; bases not matched to a gene: 7. The CDR3 sequence: CASSARTGQQETQYF. DNA of the CDR3: TGTGCCAGCAGCGCTCGGACAGGACAACAAGAGACCCAGTACTTC.

On this clonotype itself: A much larger clone lies a single base off, so this may be a read error. This chain links TRBV18 with TRBJ2-1; 7 nucleotides agree with TRBD1. Germline V lookup: CDR1 KGHSH, CDR2 LQKENI. After removal of 2 bases from V and 5 bases from J, the junction contained 0 bases not matched to a gene. The CDR3 loop spans 13 amino acids. As DNA, the CDR3 is TGTGCCAGCTCACCAGGGACAGACAATGAGCAGTTCTTC. Its translation: CASSPGTDNEQFF.

This clonotype occurred many times. The rearrangement joins TRBV18 to TRBJ2-6; maybe TRBD2 (5 bases). Trimming stripped 0 bases from V and 1 base from J, with 7 bases between. Germline V gene sequence: CDR1 KGHSH, CDR2 LQKENI. This CDR3 has 16 amino acids. The CDR3 here is CASSPPRDSGANVLTF. CDR3 coding DNA: TGTGCCAGCTCACCACCGAGGGATTCTGGGGCCAACGTCCTGACTTTC.

The chain joins TRBV7-6 to TRBJ2-1, with a weak D call TRBD2 (7 bases). This CDR3 region has 15 residues. Trimming took off 6 bases at V and 4 bases at J, with 16 bases between the two ends. Germline lookup yields CDR1 SGHVS and CDR2 FNYEAQ. Here the CDR3 DNA reads TGTGCCAGCAGTTGGGGGCGGGGAGGGTACAATGAGCAGTTCTTC. Its protein product is CASSWGRGGYNEQFF.

The genes are TRBV11-2 and TRBJ2-3; possibly TRBD1 for D (8 bases). CDR1 is SGHAT and CDR2 is FQNNGV in the germline V gene. Trimming removed 1 base from V and 5 bases from J, with 19 bases in between. This CDR3 comprises 17 residues. CDR3 sequence (DNA): TGTGCCAGCAGCTTAGCCACGACAGGGGAGGGTGGAGATACGCAGTATTTT. The encoded protein is CASSLATTGEGGDTQYF.